This T cell receptor (beta chain) was retrieved from a study of T cell responses to AZD1222 COVID-19 vaccine. Measured with immunoSEQ multiplex PCR; TCRdb has only the in-frame clones, and not every one. Among roughly 120,000 clones listed, 87% were seen once. Trimming left V 7 bases short and J 8 bases short, with 11 bases between. There are 12 residues in the CDR3. Germline lookup yields CDR1 SGHTA and CDR2 FQGNSA. The rearrangement joins TRBV7-2 to TRBJ2-2; D ambiguous. The source of this sequence is an adult in good health. The starting material was peripheral blood, obtained on day 0 of AZD1222 vaccination. CDR3 in DNA: TGTGCCAGCACCATCCCCCCGGGGGAGCTGTTTTTT. This gives the protein CASTIPPGELFF.